This is a list of T cell receptor beta chains from one sample in a study of blood T cell repertoires in COVID-19. Here immunoSEQ multiplex PCR was the method, and the copy in TCRdb shows in-frame clones only, minus some. There are about 70,000 clones in the sample; about four fifths occur only once, and 4% to 5.5% lies in the top ten. The source material was peripheral blood. These receptors were taken from a woman older than 75 with active or convalescent COVID-19. Both conserved end residues are part of each CDR3. The D gene is left open where the match is weak. Some rows mark clone size as missing; the rest say once, few, many or name a class of expanded clone.

v_gene	d_gene	j_gene	abundance	CDR3aa	CDR3nt
TRBV7-9	.	TRBJ2-4	.	CASSLARREDIQYF	TGTGCCAGCAGCTTAGCTCGCAGGGAAGACATTCAGTACTTC
TRBV10-3	TRBD2	TRBJ2-5	.	CAISDASGGQETQYF	TGTGCCATCAGTGACGCTAGCGGTGGCCAAGAGACCCAGTACTTC
TRBV4-3	.	TRBJ2-3	.	CASSQEGTRRITDTQYF	TGCGCCAGCAGCCAAGAGGGGACTCGAAGGATCACAGATACGCAGTATTTT
TRBV5-1	TRBD2	TRBJ2-5	.	CASSYQGRGGQETQYF	TGCGCCAGCAGCTACCAAGGGCGGGGGGGCCAAGAGACCCAGTACTTC
TRBV6-5	TRBD1	TRBJ1-2	.	CASRRDRDQGYTF	TGTGCCAGCCGTCGGGACAGGGATCAGGGCTACACCTTC
TRBV6-6	.	TRBJ2-5	.	CASSSESLPTQYF	TGTGCCAGCAGTTCCGAGTCACTCCCGACCCAGTACTTC
TRBV6-6	.	TRBJ1-2	.	CASSYGGTAYGYTF	TGTGCCAGCAGTTACGGAGGGACCGCCTATGGCTACACCTTC
TRBV3-1/TRBV3-2	TRBD2	TRBJ2-7	few	CASSQSISGVYEQYF	TGTGCCAGCAGCCAGTCGATTAGCGGGGTGTACGAGCAGTACTTC
TRBV2	.	TRBJ1-5	few	CASSAEAGQYNQPQHF	TGTGCCAGCAGCGCGGAAGCCGGACAGTACAATCAGCCCCAGCATTTT
TRBV19	.	TRBJ1-1	.	CASSIGRGLDTEAFF	TGTGCCAGTAGTATAGGGCGGGGCCTGGACACTGAAGCTTTCTTT
TRBV6-1	.	TRBJ1-5	.	CASSEETGFDQPQHF	TGTGCCAGCAGTGAGGAGACAGGTTTCGATCAGCCCCAGCATTTT
TRBV18	.	TRBJ1-3	once	CASSPLEASGNTIYF	TGTGCCAGCTCACCACTTGAGGCTTCGGGAAACACCATATATTTT
TRBV6-6	TRBD1	TRBJ1-2	.	CASSYSRQGDGYTF	TGTGCCAGCAGTTACTCAAGACAGGGGGATGGCTACACCTTC
TRBV5-1	TRBD1	TRBJ1-2	.	CASSLVGRGPDYGYTF	TGCGCCAGCAGCTTGGTGGGTAGGGGGCCGGACTATGGCTACACCTTC
TRBV19	.	TRBJ1-6	.	CASMRGVGNSPLHF	TGTGCCAGTATGCGGGGGGTGGGTAATTCACCCCTCCACTTT
TRBV28	.	TRBJ2-2	.	CASSSNPGQDTGELFF	TGTGCCAGCAGTAGTAACCCGGGACAAGATACCGGGGAGCTGTTTTTT
TRBV6-5	.	TRBJ2-3	.	CASSRTLTSTDTQYF	TGTGCCAGCAGCAGGACTTTGACTAGCACAGATACGCAGTATTTT
TRBV5-6	.	TRBJ2-3	.	CASSSPTSPDTQYF	TGTGCCAGCAGCTCACCTACTAGCCCAGATACGCAGTATTTT
TRBV6-1	TRBD1	TRBJ2-7	.	CASSESTGGDYEQYF	TGTGCCAGCAGTGAATCCACAGGGGGCGACTACGAGCAGTACTTC
TRBV24-1	TRBD1	TRBJ2-6	.	CATQGPSSSGANVLTF	TGTGCCACACAGGGGCCGTCCAGCTCTGGGGCCAACGTCCTGACTTTC
TRBV7-8	.	TRBJ1-1	.	CASSLGSSGGMTEAFF	TGTGCCAGCAGCTTAGGGAGCAGCGGGGGTATGACTGAAGCTTTCTTT
TRBV15	.	TRBJ2-1	.	CATSLGLWNNEQFF	TGTGCCACCAGTTTGGGACTTTGGAACAATGAGCAGTTCTTC
TRBV28	.	TRBJ1-2	.	CASRRIGGVYGYTF	TGTGCCAGCAGGCGTATAGGGGGGGTCTATGGCTACACCTTC
TRBV28	.	TRBJ1-2	.	CASSSGWGVANYGYTF	TGTGCCAGCAGTTCCGGATGGGGGGTTGCTAACTATGGCTACACCTTC
TRBV15	TRBD2	TRBJ2-1	.	CATSRDRGGASGRYEQFF	TGTGCCACCAGCAGAGATCGGGGAGGGGCTAGCGGGAGGTATGAGCAGTTCTTC
TRBV7-8	TRBD2	TRBJ2-5	.	CASSKTSGGPQETQYF	TGTGCCAGCAGTAAGACTAGCGGGGGGCCTCAAGAGACCCAGTACTTC
TRBV7-6	TRBD1	TRBJ1-2	.	CASSPETGMNYGYTF	TGTGCCAGCAGCCCCGAGACAGGGATGAACTATGGCTACACCTTC
TRBV5-3	TRBD1	TRBJ2-7	.	CARSLETGQGASEQYF	TGTGCCAGAAGCTTGGAGACGGGACAGGGGGCATCCGAGCAGTACTTC
TRBV18	.	TRBJ2-7	.	CASSPRAGFDEQYF	TGTGCCAGCTCACCACGAGCAGGGTTCGACGAGCAGTACTTC
TRBV24-1	TRBD2	TRBJ2-1	once	CATSDPGLAGGVVKNEQFF	TGTGCCACCAGTGATCCGGGACTAGCGGGAGGAGTAGTTAAGAATGAGCAGTTCTTC
TRBV19	TRBD2	TRBJ2-3	.	CASKDQAGGGADTQYF	TGTGCCAGCAAGGACCAAGCGGGAGGGGGTGCAGATACGCAGTATTTT
TRBV28	.	TRBJ2-7	.	CASSLSGPLSYEQYF	TGTGCCAGCAGTTTGAGCGGCCCCCTCTCCTACGAGCAGTACTTC
TRBV6-5	TRBD1	TRBJ1-4	.	CASSRGQGEKLFF	TGTGCCAGCAGCAGGGGGCAAGGCGAAAAACTGTTTTTT
TRBV9	TRBD2	TRBJ2-7	.	CASSVSRLAGTYEQYF	TGTGCCAGCAGCGTGTCAAGACTAGCGGGGACCTACGAGCAGTACTTC
TRBV28	TRBD2	TRBJ2-1	.	CASLGGGPYNEQFF	TGTGCCAGCCTGGGCGGGGGACCCTACAATGAGCAGTTCTTC
TRBV6-5	TRBD1	TRBJ2-7	.	CASSYNGQGPYEQYF	TGTGCCAGCAGTTACAACGGACAGGGGCCCTACGAGCAGTACTTC
TRBV30	TRBD2	TRBJ2-1	.	CAWSFGLAGGNEQFF	TGTGCCTGGAGTTTCGGACTAGCGGGGGGTAATGAGCAGTTCTTC
TRBV14	.	TRBJ1-2	.	CASSAWAVYGFGYTF	TGTGCCAGCAGCGCGTGGGCAGTCTATGGTTTTGGCTACACCTTC
TRBV18	TRBD1	TRBJ2-2	.	CASPLGQGSAGELFF	TGTGCCAGCCCGCTAGGACAGGGATCGGCCGGGGAGCTGTTTTTT